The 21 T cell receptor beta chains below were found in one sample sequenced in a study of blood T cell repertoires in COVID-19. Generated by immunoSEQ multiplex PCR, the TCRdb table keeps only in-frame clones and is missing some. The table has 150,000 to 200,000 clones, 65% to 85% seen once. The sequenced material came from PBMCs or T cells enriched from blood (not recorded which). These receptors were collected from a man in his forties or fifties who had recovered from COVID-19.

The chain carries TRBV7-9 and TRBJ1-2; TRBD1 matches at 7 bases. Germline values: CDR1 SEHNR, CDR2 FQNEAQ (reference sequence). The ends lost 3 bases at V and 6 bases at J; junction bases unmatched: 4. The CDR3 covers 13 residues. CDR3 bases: TGTGCCAGCAGCTTGACAGGGCTTGATGGCTACACCTTC. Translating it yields CASSLTGLDGYTF.

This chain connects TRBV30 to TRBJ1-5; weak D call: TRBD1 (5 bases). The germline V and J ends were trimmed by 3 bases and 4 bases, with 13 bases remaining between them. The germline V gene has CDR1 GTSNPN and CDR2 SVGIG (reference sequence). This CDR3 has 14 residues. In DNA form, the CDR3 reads TGTGCCTGGAGCGACAAGGGGATTAATCAGCCCCAGCATTTT. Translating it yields CAWSDKGINQPQHF.

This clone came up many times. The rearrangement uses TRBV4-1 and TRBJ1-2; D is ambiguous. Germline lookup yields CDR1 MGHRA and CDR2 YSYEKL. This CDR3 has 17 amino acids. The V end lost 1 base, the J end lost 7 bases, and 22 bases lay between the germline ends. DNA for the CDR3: TGCGCCAGCAGCCAAGCCGGCGCAGTCCAGGCCCGGCGTGGCTACACCTTC. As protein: CASSQAGAVQARRGYTF.

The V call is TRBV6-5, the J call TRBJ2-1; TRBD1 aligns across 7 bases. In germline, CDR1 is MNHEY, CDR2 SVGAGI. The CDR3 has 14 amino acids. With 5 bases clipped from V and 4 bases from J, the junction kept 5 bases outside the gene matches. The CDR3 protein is CASSQTGRYNEQFF. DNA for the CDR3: TGTGCCAGCAGTCAGACAGGGAGATACAATGAGCAGTTCTTC.

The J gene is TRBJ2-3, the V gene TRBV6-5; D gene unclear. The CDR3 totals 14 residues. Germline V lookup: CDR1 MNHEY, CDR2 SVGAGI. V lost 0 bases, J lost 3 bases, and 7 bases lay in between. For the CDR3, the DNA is TGTGCCAGCAGTTACTCGCGGAGAACAGATACGCAGTATTTT. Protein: CASSYSRRTDTQYF.

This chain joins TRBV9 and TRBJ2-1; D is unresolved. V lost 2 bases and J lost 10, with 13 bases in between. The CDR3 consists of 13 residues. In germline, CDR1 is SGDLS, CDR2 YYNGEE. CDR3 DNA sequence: TGTGCCAGCAGCGTCGCCGTTCAACGGGAGCAGTTCTTC. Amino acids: CASSVAVQREQFF.

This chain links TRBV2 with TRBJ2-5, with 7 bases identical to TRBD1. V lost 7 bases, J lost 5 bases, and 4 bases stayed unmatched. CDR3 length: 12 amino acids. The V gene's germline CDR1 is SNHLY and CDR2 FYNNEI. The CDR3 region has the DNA TGTGCCAGCACCTCCAGGGGGGAGACCCAGTACTTC. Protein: CASTSRGETQYF.

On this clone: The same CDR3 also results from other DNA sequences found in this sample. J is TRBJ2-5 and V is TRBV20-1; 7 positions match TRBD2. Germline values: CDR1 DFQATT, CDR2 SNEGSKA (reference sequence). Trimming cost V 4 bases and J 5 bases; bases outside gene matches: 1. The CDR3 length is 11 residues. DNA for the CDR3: TGCAGTGCTACCGGGGGGGAGACCCAGTACTTC. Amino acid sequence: CSATGGETQYF.

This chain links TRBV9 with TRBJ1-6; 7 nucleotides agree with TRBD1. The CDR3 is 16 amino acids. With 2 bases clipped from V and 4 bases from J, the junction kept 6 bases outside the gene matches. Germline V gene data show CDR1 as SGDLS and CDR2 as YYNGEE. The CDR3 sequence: CASSVGWDSYNSPLHF. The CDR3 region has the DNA TGTGCCAGCAGCGTCGGTTGGGACAGTTATAATTCACCCCTCCACTTT.

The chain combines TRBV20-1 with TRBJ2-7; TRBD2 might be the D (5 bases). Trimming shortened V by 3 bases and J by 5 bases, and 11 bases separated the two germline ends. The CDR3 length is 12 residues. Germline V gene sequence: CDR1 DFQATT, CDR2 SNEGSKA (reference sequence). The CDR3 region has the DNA TGCAGTGCTAGTCGGGGTTTTGACGAGCAGTACTTC. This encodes CSASRGFDEQYF.

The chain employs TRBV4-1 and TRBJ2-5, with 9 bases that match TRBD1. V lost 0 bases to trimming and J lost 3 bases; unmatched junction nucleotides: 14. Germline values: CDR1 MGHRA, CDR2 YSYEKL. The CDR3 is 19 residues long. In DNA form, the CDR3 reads TGCGCCAGCAGCCAAGACCCTCGACGGACAGGGGCGATAGAAGAGACCCAGTACTTC. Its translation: CASSQDPRRTGAIEETQYF.

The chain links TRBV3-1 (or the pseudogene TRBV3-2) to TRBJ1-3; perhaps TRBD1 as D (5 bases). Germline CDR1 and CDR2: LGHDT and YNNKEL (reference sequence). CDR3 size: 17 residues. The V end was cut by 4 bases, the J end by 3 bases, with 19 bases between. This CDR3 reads CASSLLRGGFGGNTIYF. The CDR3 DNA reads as TGTGCCAGCAGCCTCCTGCGGGGCGGGTTTGGTGGAAACACCATATATTTT.

CDR3 residues: CASSLRRGAGELFF. The CDR3 DNA is TGTGCCAGCAGCTTACGCCGGGGGGCCGGGGAGCTGTTTTTT. This rearrangement joins TRBV7-3 to TRBJ2-2; 7 nucleotides match TRBD2. The ends lost 2 bases at V and 6 bases at J; junction bases unmatched: 3. This CDR3 is built from 14 residues. Germline V gene data show CDR1 as SGHTA and CDR2 as FQGTGA.

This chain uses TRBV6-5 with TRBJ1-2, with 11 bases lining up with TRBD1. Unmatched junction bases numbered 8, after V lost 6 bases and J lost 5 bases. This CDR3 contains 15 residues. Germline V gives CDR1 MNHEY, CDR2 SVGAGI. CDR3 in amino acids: CASRDPGQGVYGYTF. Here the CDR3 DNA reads TGTGCCAGCAGGGATCCGGGACAGGGGGTGTATGGCTACACCTTC.

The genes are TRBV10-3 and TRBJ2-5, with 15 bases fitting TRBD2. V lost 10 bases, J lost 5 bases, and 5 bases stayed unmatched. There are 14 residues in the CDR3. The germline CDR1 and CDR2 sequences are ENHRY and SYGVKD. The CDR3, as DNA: TGTGCCACCAGGACTAGCGGGGGGGAGGAGACCCAGTACTTC. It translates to CATRTSGGEETQYF.

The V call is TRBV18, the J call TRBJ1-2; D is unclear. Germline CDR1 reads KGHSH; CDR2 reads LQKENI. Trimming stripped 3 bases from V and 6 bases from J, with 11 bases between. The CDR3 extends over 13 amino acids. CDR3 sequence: CASSPPGPNGYTF. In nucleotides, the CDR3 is TGTGCCAGCTCACCCCCGGGTCCTAATGGCTACACCTTC.

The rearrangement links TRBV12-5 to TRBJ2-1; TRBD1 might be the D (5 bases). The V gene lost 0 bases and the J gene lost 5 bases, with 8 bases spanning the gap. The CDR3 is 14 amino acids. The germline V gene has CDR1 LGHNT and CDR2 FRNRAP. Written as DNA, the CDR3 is TGTGCTAGTGGTTTGGTGGCAGGGAACAATGAGCAGTTCTTC. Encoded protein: CASGLVAGNNEQFF.

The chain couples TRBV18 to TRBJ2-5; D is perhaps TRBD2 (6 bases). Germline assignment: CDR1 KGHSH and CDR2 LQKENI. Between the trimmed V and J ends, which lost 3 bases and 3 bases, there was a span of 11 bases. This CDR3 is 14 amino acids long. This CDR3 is CASSPGRTEETQYF. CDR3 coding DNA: TGTGCCAGCTCACCCGGGAGAACCGAAGAGACCCAGTACTTC.

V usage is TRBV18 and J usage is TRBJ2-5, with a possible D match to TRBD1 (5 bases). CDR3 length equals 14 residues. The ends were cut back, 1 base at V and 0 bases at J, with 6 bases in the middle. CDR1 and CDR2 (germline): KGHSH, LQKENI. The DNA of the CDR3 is TGTGCCAGCTCACCACGACAGTACCAAGAGACCCAGTACTTC. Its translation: CASSPRQYQETQYF.

This chain's CDR3 is CASSPGGTTNYGYTF. CDR3 in DNA: TGTGCCAGCAGCCCCGGAGGTACTACTAACTATGGCTACACCTTC. The V and J genes are TRBV6-5 and TRBJ1-2; D unclear. The CDR3 sequence is 15 residues long. The V gene lost 6 bases and the J gene lost 0 bases, with 14 bases spanning the gap. The germline V gene encodes CDR1 MNHEY and CDR2 SVGAGI.

As DNA, the CDR3 is TGTGCCAGCAGCCCCTCCCGCGAGGGCTATGGCTACACCTTC. It codes for CASSPSREGYGYTF. The rearrangement joins TRBV14 to TRBJ1-2; D call uncertain. Trimming cost V 4 bases and J 4 bases, with 13 bases left between them. Germline CDR1 reads SGHDN; CDR2 reads FVKESK. This CDR3 comprises 14 residues.